Following are 18 T cell receptor beta chains from one sample sequenced in a study of control samples from healthy donors and cancer patients. The repertoire was sequenced with immunoSEQ multiplex PCR; TCRdb's copy has only in-frame clones and lacks some. In the table there are fewer than 45,000 clones, approximately 89% of which are singletons. Sequencing was done on a sample of PBMCs. These receptors were taken from a woman between 40 and 50 years old with head and neck cancer.

CDR3 coding DNA: TGTGCCAGCAGTTTAACAGGGGGTATCACAGATACGCAGTATTTT. This sequence encodes CASSLTGGITDTQYF. The chain recombines TRBV2 with TRBJ2-3; 8 bases map to TRBD1. Germline values: CDR1 SNHLY, CDR2 FYNNEI. The CDR3 totals 15 residues. With V trimmed by 5 bases and J by 2 bases, 6 bases remained unmatched.

This chain uses TRBV5-4 with TRBJ2-1, with 8 positions matching TRBD2. Looked up from germline, CDR1 is SGHNT and CDR2 is YYREEE (reference sequence). CDR3 length equals 15 residues. V shed 2 bases and J 7 bases; nucleotides not matched to a gene: 8. The CDR3 region is CASSLRPGGKNEQFF. The CDR3 bases are TGTGCCAGCAGCTTACGTCCGGGAGGGAAAAATGAGCAGTTCTTC.

The V call is TRBV12-3 or TRBV12-4, the J call TRBJ1-2; D is ambiguous. V lost 2 bases, J lost 3 bases, and 7 bases lay in between. The CDR3 loop spans 13 amino acids. The CDR3 protein is CASSLSGYYGYTF. The DNA for the CDR3 is TGTGCCAGCAGTTTATCAGGTTACTATGGCTACACCTTC.

CDR3 amino acids: CSAVPYEQYF. The CDR3 bases are TGCAGTGCCGTCCCCTACGAGCAGTACTTC. The chain links TRBV20-1 to TRBJ2-7; D is undetermined. The CDR3 spans 10 residues. V gave up 6 bases and J gave up 2 bases, with 5 bases separating them. Germline-derived CDR1 and CDR2 are DFQATT and SNEGSKA (reference sequence).

The V call is TRBV27, the J call TRBJ1-5; D gene ambiguous. V lost 4 bases and J 4 bases, leaving 8 bases between the germline ends. The V gene's germline CDR1 is MNHEY and CDR2 SMNVEV (reference sequence). This CDR3 spans 13 amino acids. Written as DNA, the CDR3 is TGTGCCAGCAGTTCCCACGGGAATCAGCCCCAGCATTTT. This codes for CASSSHGNQPQHF.

The chain uses TRBV10-3 and TRBJ1-4; D ambiguous. The ends were cut back, 2 bases at V and 12 bases at J, with 13 bases in the middle. This CDR3 region has 13 residues. Germline-derived CDR1 and CDR2 are ENHRY and SYGVKD. The DNA for the CDR3 is TGTGCCATCAGTGAGGGCTTGTCGGGAGAACTGTTTTTT. Translation: CAISEGLSGELFF.

The chain uses TRBV7-9 and TRBJ1-6, with TRBD1 matching 9 bases. Germline CDR1 SEHNR, CDR2 FQNEAQ (reference sequence). The CDR3 runs 14 residues. After removal of 8 bases from V and 8 bases from J, the junction contained 7 bases not matched to a gene. This CDR3 reads CASGTGTRDSPLHF. In DNA, the CDR3 is TGTGCCAGCGGGACAGGGACGCGTGATTCACCCCTCCACTTT.

V is TRBV3-1 (or the pseudogene TRBV3-2) and J is TRBJ1-1, with TRBD1 matching 7 bases. V shed 4 bases, J shed 5 bases, and the junction held 19 bases outside the gene matches. The CDR3 loop spans 18 amino acids. CDR1 and CDR2 (germline): LGHDT, YNNKEL (reference sequence). CDR3 loop: CASSLSGQTSLLRTEAFF. The DNA for the CDR3 is TGTGCCAGCAGCCTCTCGGGACAGACTAGCTTACTGAGGACTGAAGCTTTCTTT.

The gene calls are TRBV29-1 and TRBJ2-3; D unclear. The length of the CDR3 is 12 residues. The germline V and J ends were trimmed by 8 bases and 2 bases, with 11 bases remaining between them. Germline lookup yields CDR1 SQVTM and CDR2 ANQGSEA. CDR3 amino acids: CSHKPPTDTQYF. The CDR3 nucleotides read TGCAGCCACAAACCTCCCACAGATACGCAGTATTTT.

The V gene is TRBV15, the J gene TRBJ2-1; TRBD1 matches 7 bases. The CDR3 covers 18 residues. Looked up from germline, CDR1 is LNHNV and CDR2 is YYDKDF (reference sequence). V was clipped by 3 bases and J by 0 bases; unmatched bases: 11. The CDR3 DNA reads TGTGCCACCAGCAGTATAGGGACAGCCGAAAGCTCCTACAATGAGCAGTTCTTC. Residues: CATSSIGTAESSYNEQFF.

This clone is a singleton in its sample. The rearrangement links TRBV3-1 (or the pseudogene TRBV3-2) to TRBJ1-2; 9 nucleotides line up with TRBD1. The V gene end was trimmed by 6 bases and the J gene end by 6 bases; junction bases not matched to a gene: 8. The germline CDR1 and CDR2 sequences are LGHDT and YNNKEL (reference sequence). This CDR3 has 14 residues. The CDR3 region has the DNA TGTGCCAGCAGGGGGGACAGGGCTATTGATGGCTACACCTTC. Its protein is CASRGDRAIDGYTF.

This clone was picked up one time. CDR3 in amino acids: CASSFTGFGQPQHF. DNA for the CDR3: TGTGCCAGCAGTTTTACAGGGTTCGGTCAGCCCCAGCATTTT. This chain connects TRBV27 to TRBJ1-5; perhaps TRBD1 as D (6 bases). Germline lookup yields CDR1 MNHEY and CDR2 SMNVEV (reference sequence). This CDR3 region has 14 residues. V lost 3 bases and J 6 bases, leaving 12 bases between the germline ends.

The CDR3 region has the DNA TGTGCCAGCAGCAGACAGCTGAACACTGAAGCTTTCTTT. This translates into CASSRQLNTEAFF. This chain joins TRBV7-8 and TRBJ1-1; weak D call: TRBD1 (5 bases). The CDR3 contains 13 residues. V was pared by 5 bases and J by 0 bases, with 7 bases between. Germline CDR1 is SGHVS and CDR2 is FQNEAQ.

The chain carries TRBV29-1 and TRBJ1-4, with unresolved D. This CDR3 has 16 amino acids. With 6 bases removed from V and 0 bases from J, the gap between germline ends came to 17 bases. Per germline, CDR1 SQVTM and CDR2 ANQGSEA. This chain's CDR3 is CSVAERRVATNEKLFF. CDR3 in DNA: TGCAGCGTCGCCGAGAGACGGGTGGCAACTAATGAAAAACTGTTTTTT.

The rearrangement joins TRBV6-5 to TRBJ1-3; no firm D call. Between the trimmed V and J ends, which lost 3 bases and 6 bases, there was a span of 3 bases. CDR1 and CDR2 (germline): MNHEY, SVGAGI. The CDR3 is 11 amino acids. The CDR3 coding sequence is TGTGCCAGCAGTTATGCAAACACCATATATTTT. Translated: CASSYANTIYF.

The rearrangement links TRBV28 to TRBJ2-1, with D perhaps matching TRBD1 (5 bases). The germline V gene has CDR1 MDHEN and CDR2 SYDVKM. The CDR3 totals 14 residues. CDR3 bases: TGTGCGACCCAGGGCGCTAGCTCCTACAATGAGCAGTTCTTC. Protein: CATQGASSYNEQFF.

The rearrangement uses TRBV7-3 and TRBJ2-7; 11 nucleotides agree with TRBD1. CDR3 length: 16 residues. CDR1 and CDR2 (germline): SGHTA, FQGTGA. V was clipped by 5 bases and J by 6 bases; unmatched bases: 12. The CDR3 region has the DNA TGTGCCAGCAGCGTGAGTCATGGACAGGGGGCAAGCGAGCAGTACTTC. It specifies CASSVSHGQGASEQYF.

This chain connects TRBV6-6 to TRBJ2-7, with D tentatively TRBD1 or TRBD2 (5 bases each). From germline, CDR1 is MNHNY and CDR2 SVGAGI (reference sequence). This CDR3 is built from 13 residues. V was clipped by 5 bases and J by 6 bases, with 14 bases between them. The CDR3 sequence: CASSHLGTSEQYF. For the CDR3, the DNA is TGTGCCAGCAGTCACCTTGGGACCTCCGAGCAGTACTTC.